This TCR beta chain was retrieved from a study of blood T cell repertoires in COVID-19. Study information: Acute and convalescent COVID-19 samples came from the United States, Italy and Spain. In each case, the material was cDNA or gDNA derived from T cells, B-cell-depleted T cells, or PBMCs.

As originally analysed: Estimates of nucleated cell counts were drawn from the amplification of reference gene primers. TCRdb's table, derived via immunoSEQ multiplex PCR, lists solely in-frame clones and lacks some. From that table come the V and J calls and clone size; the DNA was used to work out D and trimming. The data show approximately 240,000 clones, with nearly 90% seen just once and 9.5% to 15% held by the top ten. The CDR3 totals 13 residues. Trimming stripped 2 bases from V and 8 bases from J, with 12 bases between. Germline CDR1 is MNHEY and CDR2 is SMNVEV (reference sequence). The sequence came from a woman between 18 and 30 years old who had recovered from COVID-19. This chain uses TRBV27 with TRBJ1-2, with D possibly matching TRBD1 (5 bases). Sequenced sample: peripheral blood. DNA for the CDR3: TGTGCCAGCAGTTTAAAGGGGTTTGAAGGCTACACCTTC. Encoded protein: CASSLKGFEGYTF.